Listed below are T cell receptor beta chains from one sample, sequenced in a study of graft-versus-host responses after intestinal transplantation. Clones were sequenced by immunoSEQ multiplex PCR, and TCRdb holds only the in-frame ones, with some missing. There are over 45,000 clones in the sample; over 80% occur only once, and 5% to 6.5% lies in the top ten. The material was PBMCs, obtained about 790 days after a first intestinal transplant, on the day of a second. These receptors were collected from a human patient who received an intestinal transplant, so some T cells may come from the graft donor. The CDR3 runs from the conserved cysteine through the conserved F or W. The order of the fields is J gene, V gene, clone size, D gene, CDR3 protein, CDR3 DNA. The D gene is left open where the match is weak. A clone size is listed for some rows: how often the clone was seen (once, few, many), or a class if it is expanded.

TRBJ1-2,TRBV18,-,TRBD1,CASSPGEGGYGYTF,TGTGCCAGCTCACCGGGGGAAGGGGGCTACGGCTACACCTTC
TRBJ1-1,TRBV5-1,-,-,CASRTGVTEAFF,TGCGCCAGCAGGACCGGCGTCACTGAAGCTTTCTTT
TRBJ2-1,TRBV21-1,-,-,CASFRQRGYNEQFF,TGTGCCAGTTTTCGTCAGCGGGGCTACAATGAGCAGTTCTTC
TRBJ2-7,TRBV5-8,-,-,CASSLSGILYEQYF,TGTGCCAGCAGCTTGTCAGGGATTCTCTACGAGCAGTACTTC
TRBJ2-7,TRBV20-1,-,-,CSARNSYEQYF,TGCAGTGCTAGAAATAGCTACGAGCAGTACTTC
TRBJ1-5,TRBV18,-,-,CASSPPGSLGGNQPQHF,TGTGCCAGCTCACCACCTGGGTCCCTCGGAGGAAATCAGCCCCAGCATTTT
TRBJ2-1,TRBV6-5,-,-,CASSYHRPLRDEQFF,TGTGCCAGCAGTTACCACCGACCCCTTAGGGATGAGCAGTTCTTC
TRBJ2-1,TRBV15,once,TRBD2,CATSRDSSGSTPYNEQFF,TGTGCCACCAGCAGAGATTCAAGCGGGAGTACCCCCTACAATGAGCAGTTCTTC
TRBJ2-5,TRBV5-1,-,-,CASSLVSGRETQYF,TGCGCCAGCAGCTTGGTGTCAGGCAGGGAGACCCAGTACTTC
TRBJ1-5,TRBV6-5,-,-,CASRYSQRPNQPQHF,TGTGCCAGCCGATACTCCCAGAGACCCAATCAGCCCCAGCATTTT
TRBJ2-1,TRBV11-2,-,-,CASSLVEFRAEQFF,TGTGCCAGCAGCTTAGTTGAGTTTCGGGCTGAGCAGTTCTTC
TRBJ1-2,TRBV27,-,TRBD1,CASSSGGMDYGYTF,TGTGCCAGCAGTTCAGGGGGGATGGACTATGGCTACACCTTC
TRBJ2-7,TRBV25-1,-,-,CASSDREVQYF,TGTGCCAGCAGTGATCGGGAAGTGCAGTACTTC
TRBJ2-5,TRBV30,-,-,CAWSDEDEGRQETQYF,TGTGCCTGGAGTGACGAGGATGAGGGACGTCAAGAGACCCAGTACTTC
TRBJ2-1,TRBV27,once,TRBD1,CASSLSLYRDRGRSGRQFF,TGTGCCAGCAGTTTATCCCTCTACCGGGACAGGGGGCGATCAGGGAGGCAGTTCTTC
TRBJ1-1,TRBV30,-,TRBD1,CAWGTGVKAFF,TGTGCCTGGGGGACAGGCGTTAAAGCTTTCTTT
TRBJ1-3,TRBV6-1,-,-,CASTDRSSGNTIYF,TGTGCCAGCACAGACAGGAGCTCTGGAAACACCATATATTTT
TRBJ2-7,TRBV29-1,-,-,CSVELGRYEQYF,TGCAGCGTTGAATTGGGGCGCTACGAGCAGTACTTC
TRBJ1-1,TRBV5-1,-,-,CASRGGLIKMNTEAFF,TGCGCCAGCAGGGGGGGCCTAATAAAGATGAACACTGAAGCTTTCTTT
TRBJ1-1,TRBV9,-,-,CASSVRQVTDTEAFF,TGTGCCAGCAGCGTCAGACAGGTTACGGACACTGAAGCTTTCTTT
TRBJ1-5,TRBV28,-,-,CASGPTEYSNQPQHF,TGTGCCAGCGGCCCGACGGAGTATAGCAATCAGCCCCAGCATTTT
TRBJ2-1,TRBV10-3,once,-,CAISALRAPRYNEQFF,TGTGCCATCAGTGCCCTCCGGGCCCCGAGATACAATGAGCAGTTCTTC
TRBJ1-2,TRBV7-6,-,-,CASSSSGFGGYTF,TGTGCCAGCAGCTCTTCAGGGTTTGGAGGCTACACCTTC
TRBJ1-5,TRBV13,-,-,CASSLGGTDQPQHF,TGTGCCAGCAGCTTAGGGGGTACCGATCAGCCCCAGCATTTT
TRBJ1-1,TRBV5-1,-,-,CASSLIGTNTEAFF,TGCGCCAGCAGCTTGATCGGGACGAACACTGAAGCTTTCTTT
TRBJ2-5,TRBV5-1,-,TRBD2,CASSLTSGRETQYF,TGCGCCAGCAGCCTGACTAGCGGGAGAGAGACCCAGTACTTC
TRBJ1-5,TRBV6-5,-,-,CASSYSRQGKQPQHF,TGTGCCAGCAGTTACTCGAGGCAGGGGAAACAGCCCCAGCATTTT
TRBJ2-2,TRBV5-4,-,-,CASSLANGELFF,TGTGCCAGCAGCTTGGCGAACGGGGAGCTGTTTTTT
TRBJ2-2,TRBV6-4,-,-,CASSDHGESGELFF,TGTGCCAGCAGTGACCACGGAGAGTCCGGGGAGCTGTTTTTT
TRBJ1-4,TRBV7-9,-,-,CASSFGAGNEKLFF,TGTGCCAGCAGCTTCGGGGCGGGTAATGAAAAACTGTTTTTT
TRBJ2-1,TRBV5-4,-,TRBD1,CASSLPFPGQVNEQFF,TGTGCCAGCAGCTTGCCCTTCCCGGGACAGGTGAATGAGCAGTTCTTC
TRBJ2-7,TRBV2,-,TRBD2,CASSDGGSSYEQYF,TGTGCCAGCAGTGATGGCGGGAGCTCCTACGAGCAGTACTTC
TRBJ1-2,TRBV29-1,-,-,CSVERQDYGYTF,TGCAGCGTTGAACGACAGGACTATGGCTACACCTTC
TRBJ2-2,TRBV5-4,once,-,CASHGQGKNTGELFF,TGTGCCAGCCACGGTCAGGGTAAGAACACCGGGGAGCTGTTTTTT
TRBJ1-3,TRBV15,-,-,CATSTWDGGNTIYF,TGTGCCACCAGCACCTGGGACGGTGGAAACACCATATATTTT
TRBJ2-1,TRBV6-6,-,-,CASSRYNEQFF,TGTGCCAGCAGTCGCTACAATGAGCAGTTCTTC
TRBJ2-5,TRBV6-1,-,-,CASSGGLQETQYF,TGTGCCAGCAGTGGGGGGCTCCAAGAGACCCAGTACTTC
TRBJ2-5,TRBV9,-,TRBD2,CASTGAGGNIQETQYF,TGTGCCAGCACCGGCGCGGGAGGCAATATACAAGAGACCCAGTACTTC
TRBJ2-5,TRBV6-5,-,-,CASSYSPSQTQYF,TGTGCCAGCAGTTACTCCCCGTCGCAGACCCAGTACTTC
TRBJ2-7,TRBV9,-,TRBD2,CASSVGGSGMYEQYF,TGTGCCAGCAGCGTAGGTGGTAGCGGGATGTACGAGCAGTACTTC
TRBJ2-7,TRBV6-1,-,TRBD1,CASRLTGGIYEQYF,TGTGCCAGCAGGTTGACAGGGGGCATCTACGAGCAGTACTTC
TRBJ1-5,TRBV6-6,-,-,CASSYSLDGWHF,TGTGCCAGCAGTTACTCGCTCGATGGGTGGCATTTT
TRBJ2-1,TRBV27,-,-,CASSYLDSNEQFF,TGTGCCAGCAGTTACCTCGACAGCAATGAGCAGTTCTTC
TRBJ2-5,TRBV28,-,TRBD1,CASSSLQGNQETQYF,TGTGCCAGCAGTAGTTTACAGGGGAACCAAGAGACCCAGTACTTC
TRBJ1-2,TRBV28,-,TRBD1,CASRGQPIYGYTF,TGTGCCAGCAGGGGACAGCCGATCTATGGCTACACCTTC
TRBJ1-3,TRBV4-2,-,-,CASSQDWTPGNTIYF,TGTGCCAGCAGCCAAGACTGGACCCCAGGAAACACCATATATTTT
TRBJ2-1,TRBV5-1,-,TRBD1,CASSPRDSLYEQFF,TGCGCCAGCAGCCCCCGGGACAGCCTATATGAGCAGTTCTTC
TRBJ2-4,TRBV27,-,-,CASTQDKNIQYF,TGTGCCAGCACCCAGGACAAAAACATTCAGTACTTC
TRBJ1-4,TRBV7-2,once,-,CASSTGGLKEKLFF,TGTGCCAGCAGCACCGGGGGGCTAAAGGAAAAACTGTTTTTT
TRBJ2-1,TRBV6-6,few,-,CASTLGGKQFF,TGTGCCAGCACCCTCGGGGGCAAGCAGTTCTTC
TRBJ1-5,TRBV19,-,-,CASSITGSYQPQHF,TGTGCCAGTAGTATAACAGGGTCGTATCAGCCCCAGCATTTT